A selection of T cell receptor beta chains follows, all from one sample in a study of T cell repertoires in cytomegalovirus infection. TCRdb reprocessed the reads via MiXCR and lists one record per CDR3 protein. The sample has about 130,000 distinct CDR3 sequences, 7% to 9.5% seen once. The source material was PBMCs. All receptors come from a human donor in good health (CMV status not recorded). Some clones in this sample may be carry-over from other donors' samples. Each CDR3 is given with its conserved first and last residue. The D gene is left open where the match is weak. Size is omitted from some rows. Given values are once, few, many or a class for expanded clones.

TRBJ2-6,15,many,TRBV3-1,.,CASSQGFTGANVLTF,TGTGCCAGCAGCCAGGGGTTTACTGGGGCCAACGTCCTGACTTTC
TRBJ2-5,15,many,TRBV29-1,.,CSSRNWGPSGETQYF,TGCAGCTCTCGGAACTGGGGGCCTAGTGGAGAGACCCAGTACTTC
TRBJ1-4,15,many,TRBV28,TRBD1,CASSPPDRGNEKLFF,TGTGCCAGCAGTCCCCCGGACAGGGGGAATGAAAAACTGTTTTTT
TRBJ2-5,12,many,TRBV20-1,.,CSARGLQETQYF,TGCAGTGCTAGAGGCCTACAAGAGACCCAGTACTTC
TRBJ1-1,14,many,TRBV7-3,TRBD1,CASSLTGGDTEAFF,TGTGCCAGCAGCTTAACAGGGGGCGACACTGAAGCTTTCTTT
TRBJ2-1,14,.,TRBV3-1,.,CASSQIEGQAEQFF,TGTGCCAGCAGTCAGATTGAGGGTCAGGCGGAGCAGTTCTTC
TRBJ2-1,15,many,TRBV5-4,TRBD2,CASSYGGAAVDEQFF,TGTGCCAGCAGCTACGGGGGGGCCGCGGTGGATGAGCAGTTCTTC
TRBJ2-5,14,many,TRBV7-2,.,CASSLLMNQETQYF,TGTGCCAGCAGCTTACTCATGAACCAAGAGACCCAGTACTTC
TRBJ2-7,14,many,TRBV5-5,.,CASSLFHRDYEQYF,TGTGCCAGCAGCTTGTTTCACAGGGACTACGAGCAGTACTTC
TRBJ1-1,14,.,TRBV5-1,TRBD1,CASSHGQGEFEAFF,TGCGCCAGCAGCCATGGACAGGGGGAATTTGAAGCTTTCTTT
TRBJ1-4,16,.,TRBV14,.,CASSPSGGASREKLFF,TGTGCCAGCAGCCCATCTGGGGGGGCGTCACGTGAAAAACTGTTTTTT
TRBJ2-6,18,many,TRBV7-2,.,CASSLVGGTTSGANVLTF,TGTGCCAGCAGCTTAGTTGGAGGAACAACCTCTGGGGCCAACGTCCTGACTTTC
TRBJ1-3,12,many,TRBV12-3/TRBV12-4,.,CASSQGTNTIYF,TGTGCCAGCAGTCAGGGGACGAACACCATATATTTT
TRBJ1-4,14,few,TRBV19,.,CASRFGAGDEKLFF,TGTGCCAGTAGGTTCGGGGCCGGGGATGAAAAACTGTTTTTT
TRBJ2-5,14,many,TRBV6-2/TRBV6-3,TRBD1,CASSAGGIQETQYF,TGTGCCAGCAGTGCAGGGGGTATCCAAGAGACCCAGTACTTC
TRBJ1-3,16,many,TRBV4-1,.,CASSQGLTGSGNTIYF,TGCGCCAGCAGCCAAGGCCTCACAGGGAGTGGAAACACCATATATTTT
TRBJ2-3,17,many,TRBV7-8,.,CASSLIRQGASTDTQYF,TGTGCCAGCAGCTTGATCCGCCAAGGGGCCTCCACAGATACGCAGTATTTT
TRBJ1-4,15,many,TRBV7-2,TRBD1,CASSGEGRGQRKLFF,TGTGCCAGCAGCGGAGAGGGCAGGGGGCAAAGAAAACTGTTTTTT
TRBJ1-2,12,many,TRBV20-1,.,CSARKGPYGYTF,TGCAGTGCTAGAAAGGGGCCCTATGGCTACACCTTC
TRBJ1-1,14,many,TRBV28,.,CASSLARGSTEAFF,TGTGCCAGCAGTCTCGCGAGGGGAAGTACTGAAGCTTTCTTT
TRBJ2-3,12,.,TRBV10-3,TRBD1,CAIRLQGDTQYF,TGTGCCATCAGACTACAGGGGGATACGCAGTATTTT
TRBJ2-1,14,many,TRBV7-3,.,CASSLTGALDEQFF,TGTGCCAGCAGCTTAACAGGGGCCCTCGATGAGCAGTTCTTC
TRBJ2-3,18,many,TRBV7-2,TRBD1,CASSLWPRQGSYTDTQYF,TGTGCCAGCAGCTTATGGCCACGACAGGGATCTTACACAGATACGCAGTATTTT
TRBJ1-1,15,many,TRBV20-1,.,CSARDPQGPNTEAFF,TGCAGTGCTAGAGATCCCCAGGGGCCGAACACTGAAGCTTTCTTT
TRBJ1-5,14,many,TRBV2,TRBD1,CAGKGQGGNQPQHF,TGTGCCGGGAAAGGACAGGGAGGGAATCAGCCCCAGCATTTT
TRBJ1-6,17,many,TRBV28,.,CASSPPGPGARLSPLHF,TGTGCCAGCAGTCCGCCCGGCCCAGGGGCTCGATTATCACCCCTCCACTTT
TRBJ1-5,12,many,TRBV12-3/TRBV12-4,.,CASSNSNQPQHF,TGTGCCAGCAGCAATAGCAATCAGCCCCAGCATTTT
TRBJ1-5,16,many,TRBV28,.,CASSLFPGVGNQPQHF,TGTGCCAGCAGTCTCTTCCCAGGGGTAGGCAATCAGCCCCAGCATTTT
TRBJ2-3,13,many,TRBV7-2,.,CSGSISVGDTQYF,TGTTCTGGTAGTATCTCAGTCGGAGATACGCAGTATTTT
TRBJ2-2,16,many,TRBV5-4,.,CASSLVDRLSNGELFF,TGTGCCAGCAGCTTGGTCGACAGGCTTTCGAACGGGGAGCTGTTTTTT
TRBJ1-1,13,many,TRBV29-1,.,CSVALWGNTEAFF,TGCAGCGTTGCCCTATGGGGGAACACTGAAGCTTTCTTT
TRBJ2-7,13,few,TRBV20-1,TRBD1,CSARGTGSYEQYF,TGCAGTGCTAGAGGGACAGGTTCCTACGAGCAGTACTTC
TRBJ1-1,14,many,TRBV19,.,CATVFTGLDTEAFF,TGTGCCACCGTGTTCACGGGGCTGGACACTGAAGCTTTCTTT
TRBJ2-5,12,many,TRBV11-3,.,CASSFRGETQYF,TGTGCCAGCAGCTTTCGCGGGGAGACCCAGTACTTC
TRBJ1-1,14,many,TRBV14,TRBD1,CASSQMTGVNEAFF,TGTGCCAGCAGCCAAATGACAGGGGTAAATGAAGCTTTCTTT
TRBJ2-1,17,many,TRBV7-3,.,CASSLVSRVVRYDEQFF,TGTGCCAGCAGCTTGGTGTCCCGGGTTGTAAGGTACGATGAGCAGTTCTTC
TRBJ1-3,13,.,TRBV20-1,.,CSAAVSTGNTIYF,TGCAGTGCTGCCGTCTCCACTGGAAACACCATATATTTT
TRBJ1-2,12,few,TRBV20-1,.,CSASLSSDGYTF,TGCAGTGCTAGTCTCAGTTCTGATGGCTACACCTTC
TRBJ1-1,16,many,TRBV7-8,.,CASTTPGAPMNTEAFF,TGTGCCAGCACCACCCCCGGAGCCCCCATGAACACTGAAGCTTTCTTT